The 15 T cell receptor beta chains reported below all come from one sample, sequenced in a study of CD8 T cells in ankylosing spondylitis (dated by TCRdb to 2016 to 2017). Library generation was performed with 5' RACE. The sequencing machine was an Illumina HiSeq 2500. TCRdb reworked the public reads: Q25 trimming with fastp, MiXCR clone assembly, productive beta chains retained. A single entry per CDR3 protein holds the most common genes and DNA from its merged rows. The sample includes 40,000 or so distinct CDR3 sequences, with about a tenth observed a single time. 16% of the sample rests with the top ten. The sequenced material came from blood, either unsorted or a sorted T cell fraction (not recorded which). The receptors here all came from a male donor with ankylosing spondylitis or in good health (not recorded which).

This clonotype was counted at least ten times. V gene TRBV7-8 combines with J gene TRBJ1-5; 7 nucleotides agree with TRBD1. Germline values: CDR1 SGHVS, CDR2 FQNEAQ. V shed 5 bases and J 0 bases; nucleotides not matched to a gene: 13. The CDR3 totals 18 residues. CDR3 residues: CASSPFETGRYSNQPQHF. The CDR3 nucleotides read TGTGCCAGCAGCCCCTTTGAGACAGGGAGATATAGCAATCAGCCCCAGCATTTT.

This clonotype was counted many times. V and J are TRBV11-1 and TRBJ2-5, with a weak D call TRBD1 (6 bases). V gave up 5 bases and J gave up 5 bases, with 12 bases separating them. The V gene's germline CDR1 is SGHAT and CDR2 FQDESV (reference sequence). The CDR3 is 13 amino acids. In DNA form, the CDR3 reads TGTGCCAGCAGCCGGTTGAGGGGGGAGACCCAGTACTTC. The encoded protein is CASSRLRGETQYF.

This clonotype has at least ten counts. The chain is built from TRBV7-2 and TRBJ2-1; 9 nucleotides match TRBD2. Germline CDR1 SGHTA, CDR2 FQGNSA. This CDR3 has 15 residues. Germline trimming cut 0 bases from V and 9 bases from J; bases unmatched to any gene: 6. The DNA of the CDR3 is TGTGCCAGCAGCTTAGCATTAGCGGGAGTGGGTGAGCAGTTCTTC. As protein: CASSLALAGVGEQFF.

This clonotype was counted at least ten times. One end of the junction does not line up with germline, which may come from a read error. The J gene is TRBJ2-5, the V gene TRBV24-1; 8 bases fit TRBD2. This CDR3 comprises 15 residues. From germline, CDR1 is KGHDR and CDR2 SFDVKD. The chain's CDR3 is CATSDRTVSGETQYF. CDR3 nucleotides: TGTGCCACCAGTGACCGGACAGTTAGCGGGGAGACCCAGTATTTC.

The table lists this clonotype with many counts. The chain links TRBV5-1 to TRBJ2-7, with no clear D. Germline CDR1 is SGHRS and CDR2 is YFSETQ. The CDR3 runs to 12 residues. V was cut by 1 base and J by 7 bases, with 9 bases left in between. The DNA of the CDR3 is TGCGCCAGCAGCTTGAGCCGAGAGGAGCAGTACTTC. Residues: CASSLSREEQYF.

This clonotype was seen repeatedly, ten times or more. This chain uses TRBV20-1 with TRBJ2-7, with D tentatively TRBD2 (6 bases). Trimming removed 6 bases from V and 0 bases from J, with 18 bases in between. In germline, CDR1 is DFQATT, CDR2 SNEGSKA (reference sequence). The CDR3 is 15 amino acids. CDR3 in amino acids: CSANGVGGPSYEQYF. The CDR3 bases are TGCAGTGCAAACGGAGTGGGAGGCCCCTCCTACGAGCAGTACTTC.

This clonotype has at least ten counts. The J gene is TRBJ2-6, the V gene TRBV5-1; no reliable D call. Trimming stripped 0 bases from V and 2 bases from J, with 6 bases between. This CDR3 comprises 15 residues. Germline CDR1 reads SGHRS; CDR2 reads YFSETQ. The CDR3 DNA follows: TGCGCCAGCAGCTTGGGGCAGGCTGGGGCCAACGTCCTGACTTTC. It is translated as CASSLGQAGANVLTF.

Ten or more counts support this clonotype. This chain uses TRBV6-1 with TRBJ2-7; a possible D gene is TRBD1 (6 bases). Germline values: CDR1 MNHNS, CDR2 SASEGT. The CDR3 totals 15 residues. Trimming took 6 bases from V and 3 from J, leaving 18 bases between them. DNA of the CDR3: TGTGCCAGCAGGCAACAGGGAGACTCCGGCTACGAGCAGTACTTC. Translation: CASRQQGDSGYEQYF.

The sample holds many counts of this clonotype. V and J are TRBV4-1 and TRBJ2-7, with TRBD1 identical over 7 bases. This CDR3 has 16 residues. The V gene's germline CDR1 is MGHRA and CDR2 YSYEKL. The ends lost 4 bases at V and 3 bases at J; junction bases unmatched: 12. The chain's CDR3 is CASSPWTGKMFYEQYF. The CDR3 nucleotides read TGCGCCAGCAGCCCCTGGACAGGTAAAATGTTCTACGAGCAGTACTTC.

This clonotype occurred many times. The chain recombines TRBV11-1 with TRBJ2-2; either TRBD1 or TRBD2 may fit D (6 bases each). This CDR3 is built from 19 residues. V dropped 3 bases and J dropped 5 bases, with 25 bases sitting between them. Germline loops: CDR1 SGHAT, CDR2 FQDESV (reference sequence). CDR3 in DNA: TGTGCCAGCAGCTTCCCAGGGTGGGGGGCGAAAGAATGGACCGGGGAGCTGTTTTTT. Translating gives CASSFPGWGAKEWTGELFF.

This clonotype appeared many times. This chain connects TRBV10-3 to TRBJ1-1; D remains ambiguous. The V end was cut by 8 bases, the J end by 0 bases, with 13 bases between. Germline V CDR1 and CDR2: ENHRY, SYGVKD. The CDR3 length is 14 residues. The CDR3 DNA is TGTGCCATCTCTCCAGGAGCTATGAACACTGAAGCTTTCTTT. It encodes CAISPGAMNTEAFF.

This clonotype was detected a few times. This chain connects TRBV18 to TRBJ2-5; no reliable D call. There are 12 residues in the CDR3. Germline lookup yields CDR1 KGHSH and CDR2 LQKENI. V dropped 5 bases and J dropped 3 bases, with 7 bases sitting between them. The DNA for the CDR3 is TGTGCCAGCTCAAGGACGGAAGAGACCCAGTACTTC. Its translation: CASSRTEETQYF.

This clonotype was seen at least ten times. The gene calls are TRBV10-3 and TRBJ1-1, with D possibly being TRBD1 (6 bases). The V end lost 6 bases, the J end lost 1 base, and 9 bases lay between the germline ends. This CDR3 comprises 13 residues. Germline CDR1 ENHRY, CDR2 SYGVKD. The CDR3 coding sequence is TGTGCCATCAGATGGACAGCGAACACTGAAGCTTTCTTT. It yields the protein CAIRWTANTEAFF.

This clonotype has a count of ten or more. This sequence joins TRBV11-3 and TRBJ2-1, with D maybe TRBD2 (6 bases). Germline CDR1 reads SGHNT; CDR2 reads YENEEA. This CDR3 is 14 amino acids long. The ends were cut back, 1 base at V and 6 bases at J, with 10 bases in the middle. The CDR3 sequence: CASSLVSGVNEQFF. DNA for the CDR3: TGTGCCAGCAGCTTAGTTTCGGGGGTCAATGAGCAGTTCTTC.

This clonotype was seen ten or more times. V is TRBV4-1 and J is TRBJ2-3, with 11 bases that match TRBD2. The V gene end was trimmed by 0 bases and the J gene end by 6 bases; junction bases not matched to a gene: 5. Per germline, CDR1 MGHRA and CDR2 YSYEKL. CDR3 length equals 16 residues. In DNA, the CDR3 is TGCGCCAGCAGCCAAGATTTACTAGCGGGAGTGGATACGCAGTATTTT. Amino acids: CASSQDLLAGVDTQYF.